The subject of this entry is one T cell receptor beta chain. This sample stems from a study of blood T cell repertoires in COVID-19. Assay used: immunoSEQ multiplex PCR; TCRdb lists only in-frame clones, some missing. The sample lists roughly 200,000 clones; 75% to 85% were seen once. Germline V gives CDR1 LNHDA, CDR2 SQIVND (reference sequence). This CDR3 has 14 residues. V lost 4 bases, J lost 7 bases, and 7 bases stayed unmatched. Clinical histories supplied by participants themselves formed the basis of cohort assignment. The genes are TRBV19 and TRBJ1-2; TRBD1 matches 9 bases. Sequencing used PBMCs or T cells enriched from blood (not recorded which). This receptor was obtained from a man aged 35 to 55 who had recovered from COVID-19. The CDR3 DNA is TGTGCCAGTAGTACACAACAGGGGGCGCCTGGCTACACCTTC. Amino acid sequence: CASSTQQGAPGYTF. Filled out from reference TRBV19 and TRBJ1-2, the complete variable domain reads DGGITQSPKYLFRKEGQNVTLSCEQNLNHDAMYWYRQDPGQGLRLIYYSQIVNDFQKGDIAEGYSVSREKKESFPLTVTSAQKNPTAFYLCASSTQQGAPGYTFGSGTRLTVV.